This T cell receptor (beta chain) was captured by sequencing in a study of cytomegalovirus exposure and HLA in healthy donors. Germline V gene sequence: CDR1 SGDLS, CDR2 YYNGEE. J lost 4 bases, V lost 7 bases, and 5 bases had no gene match. The CDR3 is 14 residues long. The PCR had 60 Vbeta and 13 Jbeta primers. TCRdb keeps only in-frame clones here, not all; method: immunoSEQ multiplex PCR. This table holds over 150,000 clones, 75% to 85% found once. The receptor comes from a woman between 45 and 60 years old in good health and CMV-seronegative. V usage is TRBV9 and J usage is TRBJ1-3; TRBD1 matches at 10 bases. The specimen sequenced was PBMCs. CDR3 sequence (DNA): TGTGCCAGCGGGGAGGGACAGGGGGGAAACACCATATATTTT. Translated: CASGEGQGGNTIYF.